Listed here are 13 T cell receptor beta chains from one sample, sequenced in a study of blood T cell repertoires in COVID-19 (dated by TCRdb to about 2020). To prepare the library, the immunoSEQ multiplex PCR assay was applied. TCRdb obtained this table from immuneACCESS and retained in-frame rearrangements with V and J assigned. These tables miss some clones; where compared with another copy, unresolved V genes account for less than half of the shortfall, and the remainder is unexplained. The sample table shows 200,000 to 250,000 clones, and approximately 86% are seen once. Of the sample, roughly 14% falls within the top ten clones. Sequenced: PBMCs or T cells enriched from blood (not recorded which). Receptor source: a woman between 45 and 60 years old with acute COVID-19.

This rearrangement joins TRBV21-1 to TRBJ1-5; the D call in the table, TRBD1, was not verified against the DNA. TRBV21-1 is an annotated pseudogene. CDR3 length equals 13 residues. The CDR3 coding sequence is TGTGCCAGCAGCTGGGACAGGGGCAGGACCCAGCATTTT. Residues: CASSWDRGRTQHF.

The rearrangement uses TRBV4-1 and TRBJ2-3; TRBD2 agrees at 9 bases. The germline gives CDR1 MGHRA, CDR2 YSYEKL. Trimming at V came to 1 base and at J to 7 bases, leaving 15 bases not matched to a gene. The CDR3 runs to 18 residues. The CDR3 reads CASSQALSGSGRLNTQYF. The CDR3 region has the DNA TGCGCCAGCAGCCAAGCCCTTAGTGGTAGCGGGAGATTGAATACGCAGTATTTT.

V is TRBV5-1 and J is TRBJ1-1; 7 bases map to TRBD1. Germline V lookup: CDR1 SGHRS, CDR2 YFSETQ. Trimming took 3 bases from V and 1 from J; bases not matched to a gene: 9. This CDR3 spans 16 amino acids. CDR3: CASSSNTGTANTEAFF. CDR3 in DNA: TGCGCCAGCAGCTCCAACACCGGGACAGCGAACACTGAAGCTTTCTTT.

This clone was recorded a few times. The chain employs TRBV6-5 and TRBJ2-1, with 7 bases lining up with TRBD2. The CDR3 is made up of 15 amino acids. After removal of 7 bases from V and 4 bases from J, the junction contained 10 bases not matched to a gene. Germline lookup yields CDR1 MNHEY and CDR2 SVGAGI. The CDR3 DNA reads TGTGCCAGCACCCCCGTGGGAGGGTCTTACAATGAGCAGTTCTTC. Encoded protein: CASTPVGGSYNEQFF.

This clone occurred once. The V and J genes are TRBV4-1 and TRBJ2-3; D is possibly TRBD1 (6 bases). CDR3 length equals 16 residues. Germline V CDR1 and CDR2: MGHRA, YSYEKL. V was clipped by 6 bases and J by 2 bases, with 18 bases between them. The CDR3 DNA sequence: TGCGCCAGCAGTCCGATCCCGGACAGCTACACAGATACGCAGTATTTT. Its translation is CASSPIPDSYTDTQYF.

The table lists this clone with a count of one. The V call is TRBV13, the J call TRBJ2-7; TRBD2 aligns across 7 bases. The CDR3 covers 14 residues. The germline V gene has CDR1 PRHDT and CDR2 FYEKMQ (reference sequence). V trimming: 5 bases; J trimming: 7 bases; junction bases outside the gene matches: 11. CDR3 sequence (DNA): TGTGCCAGCAGCCCTTTGGCGGGAGCATCTGAGCAGTACTTC. This gives the protein CASSPLAGASEQYF. Full variable domain (remainder filled in from reference TRBV13 and TRBJ2-7): AAGVIQSPRHLIKEKRETATLKCYPIPRHDTVYWYQQGPGQDPQFLISFYEKMQSDKGSIPDRFSAQQFSDYHSELNMSSLELGDSALYFCASSPLAGASEQYFGPGTRLTVT.

V and J are TRBV5-4 and TRBJ2-3, with 8 positions matching TRBD1. The CDR3 loop spans 14 amino acids. J was trimmed by 4 bases and V by 4 bases; bases with no gene match: 5. CDR1 and CDR2 from the germline V gene are SGHNT and YYREEE (reference sequence). The CDR3 sequence: CASSDRQGSDTQYF. The CDR3, as DNA: TGTGCCAGCAGCGACAGACAGGGGTCAGATACGCAGTATTTT.

The chain joins TRBV14 to TRBJ2-3; a possible D gene is TRBD2 (6 bases). The V end was cut by 5 bases, the J end by 2 bases, with 11 bases between. The V gene's germline CDR1 is SGHDN and CDR2 FVKESK. CDR3 size: 14 residues. CDR3 residues: CASSERVYTDTQYF. In DNA, the CDR3 is TGTGCCAGCAGCGAGCGGGTGTACACAGATACGCAGTATTTT.

V is TRBV6-5 and J is TRBJ2-7; possible D gene TRBD2, 6 bases. V gave up 5 bases and J gave up 3 bases, with 17 bases separating them. Germline assignment: CDR1 MNHEY and CDR2 SVGAGI. The CDR3 covers 15 residues. CDR3 sequence (DNA): TGTGCCAGCAGTCCCTTTGGGGGAGGCGGCTACGAGCAGTACTTC. It specifies CASSPFGGGGYEQYF.

The rearrangement joins TRBV7-8 to TRBJ2-3; no definite D call. Per the germline V gene, CDR1 is SGHVS and CDR2 is FQNEAQ. The V end lost 5 bases, the J end lost 5 bases, and 11 bases lay between the germline ends. The CDR3 extends over 13 amino acids. In DNA form, the CDR3 reads TGTGCCAGCAGCGCTAGAGGTATAGATACGCAGTATTTT. Its translation is CASSARGIDTQYF.

CDR3 nucleotides: TGTGCCAGCAGCCCCGGGGGACAGGGGGCTCGACAGCCCCAGCATTTT. Protein product: CASSPGGQGARQPQHF. J is TRBJ1-5 and V is TRBV5-8; TRBD1 matches 12 bases. V lost 4 bases to trimming and J lost 7 bases; unmatched junction nucleotides: 9. This CDR3 spans 16 amino acids. Per the germline V gene, CDR1 is SGHTS and CDR2 is YDEGEE.

The gene calls are TRBV6-6 and TRBJ2-5, with 9 positions matching TRBD2. The germline CDR1 and CDR2 sequences are MNHNY and SVGAGI (reference sequence). The V segment lost 3 bases and the J segment 2 bases; nucleotides outside the gene matches: 7. The CDR3 loop spans 16 amino acids. The CDR3 DNA sequence: TGTGCCAGCAGTTATGGCCCGGGACTAGCTCAAGAGACCCAGTACTTC. Protein sequence: CASSYGPGLAQETQYF.

This chain uses TRBV21-1 with TRBJ1-4; TRBD1, the D gene given by the table, was not confirmed from the DNA. TRBV21-1 is a recognized pseudogene. The CDR3 is 13 residues long. CDR3 coding DNA: TGTGCCATTACAGGGGGAACTAATGAAAAACTGTTTTTT. Protein: CAITGGTNEKLFF.